The clone carrying this TCR beta chain was detected only a few times. CDR1 and CDR2 (germline): MNHNY, SVGAGI (reference sequence). V gave up 6 bases and J gave up 7 bases; unmatched junction bases: 7. The CDR3 has 14 amino acids. Clones were read by immunoSEQ multiplex PCR, and TCRdb kept only the in-frame ones, dropping some. The sample lists about 190,000 clones, about 90% seen once, with 0.6% to 0.8% in the top ten. The data belong to a study of blood T cell repertoires in COVID-19. As for the study in general: T cells, B-cell-depleted T cells, or PBMCs provided the cDNA or gDNA that served as material.

V is TRBV6-6 and J is TRBJ1-4, with 8 nucleotides matching TRBD1. The sequenced sample was peripheral blood. The receptor was isolated from a man over 45 with acute or convalescent COVID-19. The chain's CDR3 is CASRAGGEGEKLFF. CDR3 sequence (DNA): TGTGCCAGCAGAGCAGGGGGCGAAGGTGAAAAACTGTTTTTT.